Below, 29 T cell receptor beta chains from the same sample are listed, as sequenced in a study of cytomegalovirus exposure and HLA in healthy donors. Amplification used 60 Vbeta primers and 13 Jbeta primers. Sequenced by immunoSEQ multiplex PCR; TCRdb stores in-frame clones only, minus some. The sample holds approximately 80,000 clones, roughly 63% seen once. The sequenced material came from PBMCs. Source of these receptors: a middle-aged woman in good health and CMV-seropositive.

The chain uses TRBV15 and TRBJ1-2, with D hard to call. The germline V gene encodes CDR1 LNHNV and CDR2 YYDKDF (reference sequence). The V and J ends lost 0 bases and 8 bases respectively, with 10 bases between them. This CDR3 has 13 amino acids. In DNA, the CDR3 is TGTGCCACCAGCAGAGATCGAGATTTGGGCTACACCTTC. Its translation: CATSRDRDLGYTF.

This clone appeared a few times. V gene TRBV28 combines with J gene TRBJ2-7, with unresolved D. The CDR3 covers 11 residues. The V gene lost 7 bases and the J gene lost 3 bases, with 7 bases spanning the gap. The germline CDR1 and CDR2 sequences are MDHEN and SYDVKM. Written as DNA, the CDR3 is TGTGCCAGCAACTCCCTCTACGAGCAGTACTTC. Protein product: CASNSLYEQYF.

A few counts support this clone. This chain connects TRBV7-3 to TRBJ2-3; 9 bases are shared with TRBD2. This CDR3 is 16 amino acids long. Trimming at V came to 4 bases and at J to 6 bases, leaving 11 bases not matched to a gene. Germline V gene lookup returns CDR1 SGHTA and CDR2 FQGTGA. The CDR3 DNA reads as TGTGCCAGCAGCTGGGAGGGGGCGGGAGGGCCGGATACGCAGTATTTT. Translated, it gives CASSWEGAGGPDTQYF.

This clone was counted a few times. The rearrangement uses TRBV4-2 and TRBJ2-1; TRBD2 agrees at 8 bases. The ends lost 4 bases at V and 6 bases at J; junction bases unmatched: 8. CDR3 length: 15 amino acids. The germline V gene encodes CDR1 LGHNA and CDR2 YNFKEQ. This CDR3 is CASSRLAGNRNEQFF. CDR3 DNA: TGTGCCAGCAGCCGCTTAGCGGGAAACCGCAATGAGCAGTTCTTC.

This chain links TRBV28 with TRBJ2-5; TRBD1 might be the D (5 bases). V lost 8 bases and J 2 bases, leaving 9 bases between the germline ends. This CDR3 has 12 residues. CDR1 and CDR2 from the germline V gene are MDHEN and SYDVKM. The CDR3 nucleotides read TGTGCCAGCGATAGACAGCAAGAGACCCAGTACTTC. It translates to CASDRQQETQYF. Based on the CDR3 plus reference TRBV28 and TRBJ2-5, the full variable domain is DVKVTQSSRYLVKRTGEKVFLECVQDMDHENMFWYRQDPGLGLRLIYFSYDVKMKEKGDIPEGYSVSREKKERFSLILESASTNQTSMYLCASDRQQETQYFGPGTRLLVL.

This chain uses TRBV2 with TRBJ2-3, with 9 bases that match TRBD2. The length of the CDR3 is 16 residues. V trimming: 2 bases; J trimming: 2 bases; junction bases outside the gene matches: 5. CDR1 SNHLY and CDR2 FYNNEI come from the germline V gene. For the CDR3, the DNA is TGTGCCAGCAGTGAAAACGTGGGACTAGCCACAGATACGCAGTATTTT. It codes for CASSENVGLATDTQYF.

The chain couples TRBV5-1 to TRBJ2-7; 8 bases are a match to TRBD2. Trimming cost V 0 bases and J 5 bases; bases outside gene matches: 4. The germline V gene has CDR1 SGHRS and CDR2 YFSETQ. The length of the CDR3 is 14 residues. CDR3 coding DNA: TGCGCCAGCAGCTTGGCCGGGGGGGCGGACGAGCAGTACTTC. This gives the protein CASSLAGGADEQYF.

The V and J genes are TRBV5-8 and TRBJ2-1, with D maybe TRBD2 (7 bases). Germline V gene sequence: CDR1 SGHTS, CDR2 YDEGEE. Trimming cost V 3 bases and J 10 bases, with 17 bases left between them. The CDR3 is 14 amino acids. Here the CDR3 DNA reads TGTGCCAGCAGCTCTTGGGGGGGGGCGTCGGAGCAGTTCTTC. This sequence encodes CASSSWGGASEQFF.

This clone was picked up a small number of times. The chain links TRBV15 to TRBJ2-5, with D perhaps TRBD1 (6 bases). Trimming shortened V by 0 bases and J by 3 bases, and 14 bases separated the two germline ends. This CDR3 comprises 16 residues. Germline V CDR1 and CDR2: LNHNV, YYDKDF (reference sequence). The CDR3 here is CATSRDRNRVEETQYF. The CDR3 region has the DNA TGTGCCACCAGCAGAGATAGGAACAGGGTAGAAGAGACCCAGTACTTC.

The chain is built from TRBV4-2 and TRBJ2-7; TRBD2 matches at 11 bases. In germline, CDR1 is LGHNA, CDR2 YNFKEQ. The CDR3 extends over 14 amino acids. V gave up 2 bases and J gave up 7 bases; unmatched junction bases: 4. CDR3 nucleotide sequence: TGTGCCAGCAGCCAACCGGGACTAGCGGATGAGCAGTACTTC. Its translation is CASSQPGLADEQYF.

This sequence joins TRBV2 and TRBJ2-2, with 11 bases lining up with TRBD2. The ends lost 9 bases at V and 2 bases at J; junction bases unmatched: 2. The CDR3 runs to 14 residues. Germline values: CDR1 SNHLY, CDR2 FYNNEI. The CDR3 protein is CASSGRANTGELFF. Written as DNA, the CDR3 is TGTGCCAGTAGCGGGAGGGCCAACACCGGGGAGCTGTTTTTT.

The rearrangement uses TRBV5-5 and TRBJ2-3, with 10 positions matching TRBD1. Germline CDR1 and CDR2: SGHKS and YYEKEE (reference sequence). The CDR3 sequence is 15 residues long. Trimming cost V 4 bases and J 4 bases; bases outside gene matches: 6. As DNA, the CDR3 is TGTGCCAGCAGCGGGGGACAGGGGTTGCCAGATACGCAGTATTTT. This gives the protein CASSGGQGLPDTQYF.

The rearrangement joins TRBV2 to TRBJ2-1; the D gene is possibly TRBD1 (5 bases). The CDR3 runs 14 residues. Germline assignment: CDR1 SNHLY and CDR2 FYNNEI. V was clipped by 6 bases and J by 8 bases, with 17 bases between them. The CDR3 protein is CASSRTFTLHEQFF. CDR3 sequence (DNA): TGTGCCAGCAGCAGGACATTCACACTGCATGAGCAGTTCTTC. Full variable domain (remainder filled in from reference TRBV2 and TRBJ2-1): EPEVTQTPSHQVTQMGQEVILRCVPISNHLYFYWYRQILGQKVEFLVSFYNNEISEKSEIFDDQFSVERPDGSNFTLKIRSTKLEDSAMYFCASSRTFTLHEQFFGPGTRLTVL.

The V gene is TRBV20-1, the J gene TRBJ2-7; D unclear. The CDR3 contains 11 residues. Germline-derived CDR1 and CDR2 are DFQATT and SNEGSKA (reference sequence). Trimming took off 5 bases at V and 7 bases at J, with 12 bases between the two ends. This CDR3 reads CSAEPLEEQYF. CDR3 DNA sequence: TGCAGTGCTGAGCCGTTGGAGGAGCAGTACTTC.

The count of this clone is one. The V gene is TRBV19, the J gene TRBJ2-7; 12 positions agree with TRBD1. Losses at the gene ends were 9 bases for V and 2 bases for J; bases not matched to a gene: 8. The germline V gene encodes CDR1 LNHDA and CDR2 SQIVND (reference sequence). There are 15 residues in the CDR3. CDR3 amino acids: CASRRGTGGTYEQYF. The CDR3 DNA reads TGTGCCAGCCGCCGAGGGACAGGGGGCACCTACGAGCAGTACTTC.

The chain employs TRBV15 and TRBJ2-1, with 12 bases lining up with TRBD2. From germline, CDR1 is LNHNV and CDR2 YYDKDF (reference sequence). The CDR3 extends over 16 amino acids. V shed 5 bases and J 9 bases; nucleotides not matched to a gene: 11. CDR3 residues: CATSGTGTSGLGEQFF. The CDR3 coding sequence is TGTGCCACCAGCGGGACCGGGACTAGCGGGTTGGGTGAGCAGTTCTTC.

V usage is TRBV5-1 and J usage is TRBJ1-1; D remains unclear. Trimming took off 0 bases at V and 2 bases at J, with 8 bases between the two ends. Germline V gene data show CDR1 as SGHRS and CDR2 as YFSETQ. The CDR3 extends over 14 amino acids. CDR3 sequence: CASSLVASNTEAFF. CDR3 DNA sequence: TGCGCCAGCAGCTTGGTAGCAAGTAACACTGAAGCTTTCTTT.

The CDR3 protein is CASRDRVANEKLFF. The DNA of the CDR3 is TGTGCCAGCAGGGACAGGGTGGCTAATGAAAAACTGTTTTTT. The genes are TRBV6-1 and TRBJ1-4, with 8 bases identical to TRBD1. From germline, CDR1 is MNHNS and CDR2 SASEGT. The V gene end was trimmed by 6 bases and the J gene end by 3 bases; junction bases not matched to a gene: 3. The CDR3 extends over 14 amino acids.

CDR3 sequence reads: CASSQRSQGWAEAFF. For the CDR3, the DNA is TGTGCCAGCAGTCAGAGGTCACAGGGGTGGGCTGAAGCTTTCTTT. This chain joins TRBV28 and TRBJ1-1, with 7 bases aligning to TRBD1. Germline lookup yields CDR1 MDHEN and CDR2 SYDVKM. The length of the CDR3 is 15 residues. V was pared by 5 bases and J by 6 bases, with 12 bases of the junction left unmatched.

This rearrangement joins TRBV5-1 to TRBJ2-2; 10 bases fit TRBD1. The V gene's germline CDR1 is SGHRS and CDR2 YFSETQ. V dropped 4 bases and J dropped 2; count of bases not matched to a gene: 14. This CDR3 comprises 19 residues. The CDR3 is CASSKVGQGVTINTGELFF. The CDR3 region has the DNA TGCGCCAGCAGCAAAGTAGGACAGGGGGTTACAATTAACACCGGGGAGCTGTTTTTT.

This clone showed up just a few times. The V call is TRBV28, the J call TRBJ1-5; D may be TRBD1 (5 bases). Germline CDR1 reads MDHEN; CDR2 reads SYDVKM. This CDR3 spans 13 amino acids. The V end lost 6 bases, the J end lost 5 bases, and 11 bases lay between the germline ends. CDR3 DNA sequence: TGTGCCAGCAGAGACAGCAATTATCAGCCCCAGCATTTT. Translated, it gives CASRDSNYQPQHF.

The chain combines TRBV7-2 with TRBJ2-3; weak D call: TRBD2 (6 bases). Trimming cost V 4 bases and J 6 bases, with 17 bases left between them. This CDR3 region has 15 residues. Germline V gene lookup returns CDR1 SGHTA and CDR2 FQGNSA. Here the CDR3 reads CASSYPPRAGDTQYF. The DNA for the CDR3 is TGTGCCAGCAGCTACCCCCCGCGGGCGGGGGATACGCAGTATTTT.

Only a few counts were recorded for this clone. V is TRBV4-3 and J is TRBJ1-1; 11 nucleotides match TRBD1. The V and J ends lost 5 bases and 3 bases, in that order; junction bases with no gene match: 5. CDR3 length: 15 amino acids. Germline loops: CDR1 LGHNA, CDR2 YSLEER. The CDR3 loop reads CASSGQGARDTEAFF. For the CDR3, the DNA is TGCGCCAGCAGCGGACAGGGGGCGCGAGACACTGAAGCTTTCTTT.

CDR3 DNA: TGTGCCAGCAGTTCAAGCGACGGGGGCTACGAGCAGTACTTC. The encoded protein is CASSSSDGGYEQYF. V gene TRBV28 combines with J gene TRBJ2-7; D possibly corresponds to TRBD2 (6 bases). V gave up 4 bases and J gave up 3 bases, with 13 bases separating them. The CDR3 consists of 14 residues. CDR1 MDHEN and CDR2 SYDVKM come from the germline V gene.

This sequence joins TRBV11-3 and TRBJ2-1, with TRBD2 matching over 8 bases. The CDR3 has 14 residues. In germline, CDR1 is SGHNT, CDR2 YENEEA. J was trimmed by 5 bases and V by 5 bases; bases with no gene match: 5. The CDR3 protein is CASSPGGGHNEQFF. The CDR3 DNA is TGTGCCAGCAGCCCCGGGGGGGGGCACAATGAGCAGTTCTTC.

Here the CDR3 DNA reads TGTGCCAGCTCCGGGACAGGAGACTACGAGCAGTACTTC. Protein: CASSGTGDYEQYF. This chain uses TRBV2 with TRBJ2-7, with 8 bases matching TRBD1. This CDR3 region has 13 residues. CDR1 and CDR2 (germline): SNHLY, FYNNEI. With 8 bases clipped from V and 3 bases from J, the junction kept 6 bases outside the gene matches.

The chain joins TRBV5-1 to TRBJ1-1; a weak D match, TRBD1 (5 bases). The CDR3 consists of 14 residues. Germline values: CDR1 SGHRS, CDR2 YFSETQ. V was cut by 0 bases and J by 4 bases, with 10 bases left in between. As DNA, the CDR3 is TGCGCCAGCAGCTTGGAGGGGCGAGGCACTGAAGCTTTCTTT. It encodes CASSLEGRGTEAFF.

This clone has just a few counts. The genes are TRBV28 and TRBJ1-5, with D unresolved. In germline, CDR1 is MDHEN, CDR2 SYDVKM. V lost 6 bases, J lost 5 bases, and 14 bases lay in between. The CDR3 has 14 amino acids. CDR3 residues: CASSPGGEDQPQHF. CDR3 sequence (DNA): TGTGCCAGCAGCCCTGGAGGTGAGGATCAGCCCCAGCATTTT.

The chain is built from TRBV27 and TRBJ1-5; 10 bases agree with TRBD1. The CDR3 sequence is 15 residues long. V was pared by 4 bases and J by 5 bases, with 5 bases of the junction left unmatched. CDR1 is MNHEY and CDR2 is SMNVEV in the germline V gene (reference sequence). The CDR3 protein is CASSSRDRGYQPQHF. CDR3 coding DNA: TGTGCCAGCAGTTCCCGGGACAGGGGATATCAGCCCCAGCATTTT.